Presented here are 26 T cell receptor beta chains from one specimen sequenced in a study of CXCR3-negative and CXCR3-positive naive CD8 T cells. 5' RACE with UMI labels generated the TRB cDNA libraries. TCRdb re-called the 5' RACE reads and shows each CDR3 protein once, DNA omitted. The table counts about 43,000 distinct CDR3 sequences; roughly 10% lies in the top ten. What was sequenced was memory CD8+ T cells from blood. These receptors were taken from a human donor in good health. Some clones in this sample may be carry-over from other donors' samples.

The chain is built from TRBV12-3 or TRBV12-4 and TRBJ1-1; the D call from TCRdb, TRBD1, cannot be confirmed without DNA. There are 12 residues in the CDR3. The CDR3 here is CASSQPRDTAFF.

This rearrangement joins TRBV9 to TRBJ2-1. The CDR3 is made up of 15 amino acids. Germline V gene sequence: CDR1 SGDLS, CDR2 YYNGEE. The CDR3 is CASSQPDSAYNEQFF.

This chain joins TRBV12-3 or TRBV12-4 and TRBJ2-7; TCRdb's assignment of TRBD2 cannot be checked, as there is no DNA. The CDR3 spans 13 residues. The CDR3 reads CASSRPGGYEQYF.

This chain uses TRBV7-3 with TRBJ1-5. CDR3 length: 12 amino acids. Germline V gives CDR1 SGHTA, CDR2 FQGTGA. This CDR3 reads CASSLRFGVQHF.

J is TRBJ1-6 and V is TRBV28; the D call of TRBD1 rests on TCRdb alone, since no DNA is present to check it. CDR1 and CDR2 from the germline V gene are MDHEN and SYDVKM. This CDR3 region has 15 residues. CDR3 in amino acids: CASRLFRDQNSPLHF.

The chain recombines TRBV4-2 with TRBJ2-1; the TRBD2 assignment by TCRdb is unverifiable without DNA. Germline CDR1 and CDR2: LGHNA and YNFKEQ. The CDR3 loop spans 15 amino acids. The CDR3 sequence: CASSQDRSGGYEQFF.

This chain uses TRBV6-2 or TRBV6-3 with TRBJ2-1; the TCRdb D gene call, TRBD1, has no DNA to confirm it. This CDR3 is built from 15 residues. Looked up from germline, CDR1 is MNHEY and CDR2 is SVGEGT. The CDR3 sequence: CASSYGSGGANEQFF.

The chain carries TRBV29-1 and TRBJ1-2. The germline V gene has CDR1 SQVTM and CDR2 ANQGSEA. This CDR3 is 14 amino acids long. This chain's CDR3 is CSVELGGVWGGYTF.

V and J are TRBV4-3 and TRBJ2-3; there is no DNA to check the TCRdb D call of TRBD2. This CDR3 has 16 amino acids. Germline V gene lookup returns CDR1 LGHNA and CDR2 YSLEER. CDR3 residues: CASSQDSGGAVDTQYF.

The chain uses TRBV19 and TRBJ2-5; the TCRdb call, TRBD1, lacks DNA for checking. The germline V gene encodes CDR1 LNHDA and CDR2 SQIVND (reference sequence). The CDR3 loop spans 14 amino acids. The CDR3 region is CASSPGRIQETQYF.

CDR3: CASSLERDRNYYEQYF. The chain links TRBV7-8 to TRBJ2-7; TCRdb returns TRBD1, unconfirmable since there is no DNA. The CDR3 has 16 amino acids. Germline V gives CDR1 SGHVS, CDR2 FQNEAQ.

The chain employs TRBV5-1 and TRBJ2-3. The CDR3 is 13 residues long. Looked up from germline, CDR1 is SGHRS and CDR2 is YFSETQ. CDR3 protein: CASSLTSTDTQYF.

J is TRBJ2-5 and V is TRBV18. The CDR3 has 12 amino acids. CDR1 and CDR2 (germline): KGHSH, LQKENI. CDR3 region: CASSPHQETQYF.

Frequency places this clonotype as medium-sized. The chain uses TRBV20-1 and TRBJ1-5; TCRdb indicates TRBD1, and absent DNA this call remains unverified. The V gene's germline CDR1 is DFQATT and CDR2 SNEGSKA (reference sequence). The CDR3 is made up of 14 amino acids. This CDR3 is CSAKMAGVDQPQHF.

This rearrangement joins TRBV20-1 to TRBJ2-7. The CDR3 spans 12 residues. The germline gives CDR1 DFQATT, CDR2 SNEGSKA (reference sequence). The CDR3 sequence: CSARLLEYEQYF.

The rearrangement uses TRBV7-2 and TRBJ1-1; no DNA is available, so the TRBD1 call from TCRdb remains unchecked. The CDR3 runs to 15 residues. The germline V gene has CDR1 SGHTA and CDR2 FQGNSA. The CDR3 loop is CASRVISRGWTEAFF.

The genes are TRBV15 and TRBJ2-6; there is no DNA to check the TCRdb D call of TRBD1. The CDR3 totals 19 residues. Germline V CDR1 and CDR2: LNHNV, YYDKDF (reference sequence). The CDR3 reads CATSRVTGTGVSGANVLTF.

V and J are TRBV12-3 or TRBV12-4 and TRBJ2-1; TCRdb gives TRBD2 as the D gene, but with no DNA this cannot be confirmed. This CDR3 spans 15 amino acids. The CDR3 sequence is CASSASGSLFEEQFF.

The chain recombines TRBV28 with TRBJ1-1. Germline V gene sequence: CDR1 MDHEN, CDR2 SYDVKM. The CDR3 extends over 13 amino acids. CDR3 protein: CATTSRWNTEAFF.

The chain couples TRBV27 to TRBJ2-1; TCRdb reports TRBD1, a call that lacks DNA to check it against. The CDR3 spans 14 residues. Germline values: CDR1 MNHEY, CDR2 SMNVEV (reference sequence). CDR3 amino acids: CDSSWGTGNNEQFF.

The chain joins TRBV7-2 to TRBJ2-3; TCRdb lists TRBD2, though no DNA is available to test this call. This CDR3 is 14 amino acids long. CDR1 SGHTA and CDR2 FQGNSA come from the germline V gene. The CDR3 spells CAVGLAGGTDTQYF.

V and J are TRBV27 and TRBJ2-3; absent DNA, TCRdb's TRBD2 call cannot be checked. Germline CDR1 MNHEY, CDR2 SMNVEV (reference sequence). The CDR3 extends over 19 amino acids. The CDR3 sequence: CASSLWPPEERLAGDTQYF.

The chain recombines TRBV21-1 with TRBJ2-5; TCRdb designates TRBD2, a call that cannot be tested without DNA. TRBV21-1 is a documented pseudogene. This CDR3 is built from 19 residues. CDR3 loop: CASSKVIELAGSPGETQYF.

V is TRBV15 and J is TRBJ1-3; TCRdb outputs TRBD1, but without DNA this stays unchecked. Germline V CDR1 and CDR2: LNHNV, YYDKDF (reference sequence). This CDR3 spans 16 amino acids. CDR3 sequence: CATSNRVKGPENTIYF. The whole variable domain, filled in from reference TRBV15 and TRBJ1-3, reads DAMVIQNPRYQVTQFGKPVTLSCSQTLNHNVMYWYQQKSSQAPKLLFHYYDKDFNNEADTPDNFQSRRPNTSFCFLDIRSPGLGDTAMYLCATSNRVKGPENTIYFGEGSWLTVV.

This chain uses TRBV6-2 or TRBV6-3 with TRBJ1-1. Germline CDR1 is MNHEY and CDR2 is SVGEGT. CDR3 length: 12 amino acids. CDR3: CASSYLGTEAFF.

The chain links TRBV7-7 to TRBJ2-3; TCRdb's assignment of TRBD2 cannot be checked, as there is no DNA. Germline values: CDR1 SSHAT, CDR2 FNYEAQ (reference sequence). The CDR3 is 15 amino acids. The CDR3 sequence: CASSLMSDSADTQYF.